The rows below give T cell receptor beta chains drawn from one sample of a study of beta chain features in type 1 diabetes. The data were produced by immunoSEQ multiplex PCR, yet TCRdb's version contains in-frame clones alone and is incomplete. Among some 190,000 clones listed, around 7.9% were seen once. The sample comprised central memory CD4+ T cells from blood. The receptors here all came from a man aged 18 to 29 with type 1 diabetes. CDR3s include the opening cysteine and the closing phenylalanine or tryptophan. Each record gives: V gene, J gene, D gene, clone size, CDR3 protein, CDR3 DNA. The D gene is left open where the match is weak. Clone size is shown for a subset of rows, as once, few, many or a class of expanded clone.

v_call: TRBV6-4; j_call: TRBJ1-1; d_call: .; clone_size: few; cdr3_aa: CASRRDFESTEAFF; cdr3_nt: TGTGCCAGCAGGAGGGACTTCGAGAGCACTGAAGCTTTCTTT
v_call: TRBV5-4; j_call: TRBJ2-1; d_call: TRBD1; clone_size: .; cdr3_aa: CASSWAGQGYNEQFF; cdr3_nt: TGTGCCAGCAGCTGGGCGGGACAGGGCTACAATGAGCAGTTCTTC
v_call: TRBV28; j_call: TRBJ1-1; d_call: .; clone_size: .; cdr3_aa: CASSPAGSNTEAFF; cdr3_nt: TGTGCCAGCAGTCCGGCGGGGTCGAACACTGAAGCTTTCTTT
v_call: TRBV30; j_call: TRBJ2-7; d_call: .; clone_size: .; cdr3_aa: CAWRDTGTGYEQYF; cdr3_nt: TGTGCCTGGAGAGATACAGGTACAGGCTACGAGCAGTACTTC
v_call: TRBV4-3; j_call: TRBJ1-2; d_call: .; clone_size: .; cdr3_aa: CASSLAEANYGYTF; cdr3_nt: TGCGCCAGCAGCCTGGCGGAAGCTAACTATGGCTACACCTTC
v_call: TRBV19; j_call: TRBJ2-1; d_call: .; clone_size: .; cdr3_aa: CASSISLVGEQFF; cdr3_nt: TGTGCCAGTAGTATTAGCCTAGTGGGTGAGCAGTTCTTC
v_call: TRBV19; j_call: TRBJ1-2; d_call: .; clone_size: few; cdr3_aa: CASSPITGNYGYTF; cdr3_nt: TGTGCCAGTAGTCCCATTACAGGGAACTATGGCTACACCTTC
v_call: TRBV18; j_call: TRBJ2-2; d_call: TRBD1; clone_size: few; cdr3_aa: CASSPRTGGTGELFF; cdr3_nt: TGTGCCAGCTCACCACGGACAGGGGGCACCGGGGAGCTGTTTTTT
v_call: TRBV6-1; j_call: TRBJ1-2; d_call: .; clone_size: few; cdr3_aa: CASTNSGTRAYGYTF; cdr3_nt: TGTGCCAGCACTAACTCCGGGACTCGAGCTTATGGCTACACCTTC
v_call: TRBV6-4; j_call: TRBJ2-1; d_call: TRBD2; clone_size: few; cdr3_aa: CASSVMGLAGDEQFF; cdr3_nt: TGTGCCAGCAGTGTGATGGGACTAGCGGGCGATGAGCAGTTCTTC
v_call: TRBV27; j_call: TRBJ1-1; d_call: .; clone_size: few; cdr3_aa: CASSLSEGTRAFF; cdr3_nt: TGTGCCAGCAGTTTATCCGAGGGAACACGCGCTTTCTTT
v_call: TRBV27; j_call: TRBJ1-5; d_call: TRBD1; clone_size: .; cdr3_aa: CASSLKGTDQPQHF; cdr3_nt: TGTGCCAGCAGTTTAAAAGGGACAGATCAGCCCCAGCATTTT
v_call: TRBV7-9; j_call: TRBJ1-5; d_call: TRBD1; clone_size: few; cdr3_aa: CASSRGETGGQPQHF; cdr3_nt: TGTGCCAGCAGCCGGGGGGAAACAGGGGGTCAGCCCCAGCATTTT
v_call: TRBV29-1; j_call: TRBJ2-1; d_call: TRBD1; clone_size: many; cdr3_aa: CSVERRDRGYNEQFF; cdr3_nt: TGCAGCGTTGAACGCCGGGACAGGGGCTACAATGAGCAGTTCTTC
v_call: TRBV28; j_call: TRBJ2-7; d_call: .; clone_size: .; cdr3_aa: CASSPSWGAYEQYF; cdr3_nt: TGTGCCAGCAGTCCCTCTTGGGGAGCCTACGAGCAGTACTTC
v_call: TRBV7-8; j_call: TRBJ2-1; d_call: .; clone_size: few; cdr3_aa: CASGLLSSYNEQFF; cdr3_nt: TGTGCCAGCGGTCTCCTGAGCTCCTACAATGAGCAGTTCTTC
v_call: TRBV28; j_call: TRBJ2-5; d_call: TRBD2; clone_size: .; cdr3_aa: CASSLLLSGGAGETQYF; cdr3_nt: TGTGCCAGCAGTTTATTGCTAAGCGGGGGGGCGGGTGAGACCCAGTACTTC
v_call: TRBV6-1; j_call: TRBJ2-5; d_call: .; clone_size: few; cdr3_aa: CASSTGRRETQYF; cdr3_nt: TGTGCCAGCAGTACAGGGCGGAGGGAGACCCAGTACTTC
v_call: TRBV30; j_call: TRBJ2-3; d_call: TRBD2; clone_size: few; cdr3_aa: CAWGPGLATDTQYF; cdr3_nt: TGTGCCTGGGGGCCGGGACTAGCAACAGATACGCAGTATTTT
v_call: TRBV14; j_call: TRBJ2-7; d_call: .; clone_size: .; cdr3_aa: CASREQGLGYEQYF; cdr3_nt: TGTGCCAGCAGGGAACAGGGTCTGGGCTACGAGCAGTACTTC